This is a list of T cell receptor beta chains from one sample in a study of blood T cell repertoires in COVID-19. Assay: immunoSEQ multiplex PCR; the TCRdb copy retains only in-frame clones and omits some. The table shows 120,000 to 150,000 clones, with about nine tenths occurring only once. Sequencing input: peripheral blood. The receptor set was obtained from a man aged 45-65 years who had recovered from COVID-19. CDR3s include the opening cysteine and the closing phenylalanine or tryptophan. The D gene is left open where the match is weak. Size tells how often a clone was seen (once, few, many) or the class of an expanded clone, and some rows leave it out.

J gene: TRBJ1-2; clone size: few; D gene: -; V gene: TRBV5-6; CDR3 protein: CASSLVAGVTGYTF; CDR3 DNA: TGTGCCAGCAGCTTGGTGGCGGGGGTAACTGGCTACACCTTC
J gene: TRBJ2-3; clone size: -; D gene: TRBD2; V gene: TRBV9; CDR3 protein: CASSVPERGSTDTQYF; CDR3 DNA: TGTGCCAGCAGCGTCCCGGAGCGGGGGAGCACAGATACGCAGTATTTT
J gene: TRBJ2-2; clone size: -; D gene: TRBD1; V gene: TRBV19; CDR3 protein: CASIIDRASTGELFF; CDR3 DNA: TGTGCCAGTATTATAGACAGGGCGAGCACCGGGGAGCTGTTTTTT
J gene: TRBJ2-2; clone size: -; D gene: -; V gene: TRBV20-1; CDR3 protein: CSASQGATGELFF; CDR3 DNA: TGCAGTGCTAGTCAAGGGGCCACCGGGGAGCTGTTTTTT
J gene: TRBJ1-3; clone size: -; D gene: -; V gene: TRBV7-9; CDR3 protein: CASSSLGQNSGNTIYF; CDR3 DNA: TGTGCCAGCAGTTCCCTCGGACAGAACTCTGGAAACACCATATATTTT
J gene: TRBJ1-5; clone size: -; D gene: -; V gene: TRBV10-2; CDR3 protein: CASSDPSGQLNQPQHF; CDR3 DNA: TGCGCCAGCAGTGACCCCAGCGGGCAACTCAATCAGCCCCAGCATTTT
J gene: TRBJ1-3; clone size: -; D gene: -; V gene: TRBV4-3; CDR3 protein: CASSLNGYGGNTIYF; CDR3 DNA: TGCGCCAGCAGCCTCAACGGTTACGGTGGAAACACCATATATTTT
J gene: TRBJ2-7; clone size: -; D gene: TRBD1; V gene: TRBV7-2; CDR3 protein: CASKPTGAYEQYF; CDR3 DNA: TGTGCCAGCAAACCGACAGGGGCCTACGAGCAGTACTTC
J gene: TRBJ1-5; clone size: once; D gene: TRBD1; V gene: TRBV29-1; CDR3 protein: CSVSPGGENQPQHF; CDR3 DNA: TGCAGCGTTTCCCCAGGGGGCGAAAATCAGCCCCAGCATTTT
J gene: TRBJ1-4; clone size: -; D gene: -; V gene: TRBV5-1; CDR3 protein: CASSLDGGPDGGPNEKLFF; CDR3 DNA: TGCGCCAGCAGCTTGGATGGAGGACCGGACGGGGGACCCAATGAAAAACTGTTTTTT
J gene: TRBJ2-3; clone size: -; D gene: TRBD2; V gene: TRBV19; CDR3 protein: CASSMFAGTTTDTQYF; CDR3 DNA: TGTGCCAGTAGTATGTTCGCGGGGACTACCACAGATACGCAGTATTTT
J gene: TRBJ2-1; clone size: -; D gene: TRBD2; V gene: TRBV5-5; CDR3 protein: CASSLGLAGASNEQFF; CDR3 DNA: TGTGCCAGCAGCTTGGGCCTAGCGGGGGCTAGTAATGAGCAGTTCTTC
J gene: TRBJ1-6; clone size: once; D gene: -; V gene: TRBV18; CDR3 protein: CASSPGSRENSPLHF; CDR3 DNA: TGTGCCAGCTCACCAGGATCGAGGGAGAATTCACCCCTCCACTTT
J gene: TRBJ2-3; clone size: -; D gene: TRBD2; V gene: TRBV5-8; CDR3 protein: CASSAHSGGSTDTQYF; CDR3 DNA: TGTGCCAGCAGCGCCCATAGCGGGGGGAGCACAGATACGCAGTATTTT
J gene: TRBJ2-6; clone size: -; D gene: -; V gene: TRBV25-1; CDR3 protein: CASSDAPFGVLTF; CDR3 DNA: TGTGCCAGCAGTGATGCGCCCTTCGGCGTCCTGACTTTC
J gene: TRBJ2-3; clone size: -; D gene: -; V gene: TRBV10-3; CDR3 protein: CAISRGFTDTQYF; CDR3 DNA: TGTGCCATCAGTCGGGGGTTCACAGATACGCAGTATTTT
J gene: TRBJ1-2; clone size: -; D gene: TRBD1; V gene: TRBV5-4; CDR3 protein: CATADGTGTGYSYGYTF; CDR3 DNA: TGTGCCACGGCAGATGGGACCGGGACAGGGTATAGCTATGGCTACACCTTC
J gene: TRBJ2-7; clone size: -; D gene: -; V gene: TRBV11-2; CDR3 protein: CASSLSQGLGDEQYF; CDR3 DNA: TGTGCCAGCAGCTTGAGTCAGGGGCTCGGCGACGAGCAGTACTTC
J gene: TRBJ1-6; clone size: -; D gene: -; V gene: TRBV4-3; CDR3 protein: CASSQDPTGSTSPLHF; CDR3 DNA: TGCGCCAGCAGCCAAGACCCCACAGGGTCTACTTCACCCCTCCACTTT
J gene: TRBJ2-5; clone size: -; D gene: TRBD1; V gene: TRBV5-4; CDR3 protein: CASTEGQGKETQYF; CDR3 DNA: TGTGCCAGCACCGAGGGACAGGGGAAAGAGACCCAGTACTTC
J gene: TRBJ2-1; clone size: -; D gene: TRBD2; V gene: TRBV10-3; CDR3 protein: CAIRRTSGERGNEQFF; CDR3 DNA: TGTGCCATCAGGCGGACTAGCGGGGAAAGAGGCAATGAGCAGTTCTTC
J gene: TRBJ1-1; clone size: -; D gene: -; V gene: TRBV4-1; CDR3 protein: CASSQEDINTEAFF; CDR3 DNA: TGCGCCAGCAGCCAAGAAGACATCAACACTGAAGCTTTCTTT
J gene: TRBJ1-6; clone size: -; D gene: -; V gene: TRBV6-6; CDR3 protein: CASSRGGAGSYNSPLHF; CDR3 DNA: TGTGCCAGCAGCCGAGGGGGGGCGGGTTCCTATAATTCACCCCTCCACTTT
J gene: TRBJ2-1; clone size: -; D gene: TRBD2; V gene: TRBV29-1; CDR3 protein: CSLLGGDSYNEQFF; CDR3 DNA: TGCAGCCTTCTCGGGGGGGACTCCTACAATGAGCAGTTCTTC
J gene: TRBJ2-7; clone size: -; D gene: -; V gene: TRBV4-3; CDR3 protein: CASSQEWGQREQYF; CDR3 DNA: TGCGCCAGCAGCCAAGAATGGGGGCAACGCGAGCAGTACTTC
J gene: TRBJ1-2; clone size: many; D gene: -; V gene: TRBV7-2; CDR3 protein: CASSLEGVYGYTF; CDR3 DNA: TGTGCCAGCAGCTTAGAGGGAGTCTATGGCTACACCTTC
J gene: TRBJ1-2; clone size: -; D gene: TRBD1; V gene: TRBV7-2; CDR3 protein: CASSLGDREVDGYTF; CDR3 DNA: TGTGCCAGCAGCTTAGGGGACAGGGAAGTGGATGGCTACACCTTC
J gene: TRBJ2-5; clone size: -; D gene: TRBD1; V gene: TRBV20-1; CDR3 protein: CSAGQGETQYF; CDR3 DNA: TGCAGTGCGGGACAGGGGGAGACCCAGTACTTC
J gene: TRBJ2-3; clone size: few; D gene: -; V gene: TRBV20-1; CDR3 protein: CSASMGQGRSDTQYF; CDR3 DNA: TGCAGTGCTAGTATGGGTCAGGGGCGCTCAGATACGCAGTATTTT
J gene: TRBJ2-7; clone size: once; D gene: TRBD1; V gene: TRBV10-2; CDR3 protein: CASSGFSDRAFSGEQYF; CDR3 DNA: TGCGCCAGCAGTGGTTTTTCGGACAGGGCTTTTTCGGGCGAGCAGTACTTC
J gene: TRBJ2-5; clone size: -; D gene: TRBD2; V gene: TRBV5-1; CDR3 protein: CASSLGASGGQETQYF; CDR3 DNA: TGCGCCAGCAGCTTGGGGGCTAGCGGGGGCCAAGAGACCCAGTACTTC
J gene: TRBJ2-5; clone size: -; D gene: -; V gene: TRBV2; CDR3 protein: CASSEVSETQYF; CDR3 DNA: TGTGCCAGCAGTGAAGTCTCGGAGACCCAGTACTTC
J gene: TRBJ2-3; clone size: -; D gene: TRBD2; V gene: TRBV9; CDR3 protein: CASSVEAGSTDTQYF; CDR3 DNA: TGTGCCAGCAGCGTAGAAGCGGGGAGTACAGATACGCAGTATTTT
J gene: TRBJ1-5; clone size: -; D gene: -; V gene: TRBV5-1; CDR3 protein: CASSPDGQPNQPQHF; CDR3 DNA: TGCGCCAGCAGCCCGGATGGACAGCCCAATCAGCCCCAGCATTTT
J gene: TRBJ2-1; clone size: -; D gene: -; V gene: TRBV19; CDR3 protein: CASSQYNEQFF; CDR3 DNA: TGTGCCAGTAGCCAGTACAATGAGCAGTTCTTC
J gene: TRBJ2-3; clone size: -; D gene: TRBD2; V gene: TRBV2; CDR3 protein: CASMRGESTDTQYF; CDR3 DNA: TGTGCCAGCATGCGGGGGGAGAGCACAGATACGCAGTATTTT